This T cell receptor beta chain was found in a study of cytomegalovirus exposure and HLA in healthy donors. Whole-study results and caveats: Rare sequences made up most TCRs, while some public TCRs were found in many donors.

A note on this clone: Its antigen remains unidentified.

Between the trimmed V and J ends, which lost 10 bases and 4 bases, there was a span of 22 bases. This CDR3 has 15 residues. Germline lookup yields CDR1 MNHEY and CDR2 SMNVEV (reference sequence). Separate from the roughly 700-subject first cohort, the approximately 120-subject validation cohort was the one that the donors belonged to. The protocol was immunoSEQ multiplex PCR, while the TCRdb copy is restricted to in-frame clones and leaves out a portion. Here the sample spans 150,000 to 200,000 clones, approximately 86% being singletons. The origin of this receptor is a young woman in good health and CMV-seronegative. The sample consisted of PBMCs. V usage is TRBV27 and J usage is TRBJ1-2, with TRBD1 as a possible D gene (6 bases). This CDR3 reads CATRDTTHLFYGYTF. The CDR3 DNA reads TGTGCCACCCGGGACACCACGCACCTCTTCTATGGCTACACCTTC.